A single T cell receptor (beta chain) is shown here with its context. The data were obtained in a study of cytomegalovirus exposure and HLA in healthy donors. The table came from immunoSEQ multiplex PCR; TCRdb's copy has only in-frame clones and leaves some out. The table has fewer than 200,000 clones, about 85% seen once. The sample comprised PBMCs. This TCR was sampled from a young man in good health and CMV-seropositive.

The CDR3 is CASSHPHEQYF. The CDR3 DNA follows: TGTGCCAGCAGCCATCCCCACGAGCAGTACTTC. J is TRBJ2-7 and V is TRBV7-4; D unclear. With 5 bases removed from V and 5 bases from J, the gap between germline ends came to 7 bases. This CDR3 comprises 11 residues. Germline V CDR1 and CDR2: SGHVT, SQSDAQ.